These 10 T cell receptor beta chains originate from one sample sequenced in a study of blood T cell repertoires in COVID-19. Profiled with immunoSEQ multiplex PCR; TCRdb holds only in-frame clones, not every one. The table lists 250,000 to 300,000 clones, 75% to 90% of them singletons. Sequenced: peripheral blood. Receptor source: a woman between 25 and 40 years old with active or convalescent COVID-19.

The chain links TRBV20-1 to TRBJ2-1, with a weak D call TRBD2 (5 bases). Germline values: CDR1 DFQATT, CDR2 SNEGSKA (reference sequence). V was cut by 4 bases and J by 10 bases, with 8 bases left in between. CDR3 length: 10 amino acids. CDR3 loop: CSAKEREQFF. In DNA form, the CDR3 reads TGCAGTGCTAAGGAGCGGGAGCAGTTCTTC.

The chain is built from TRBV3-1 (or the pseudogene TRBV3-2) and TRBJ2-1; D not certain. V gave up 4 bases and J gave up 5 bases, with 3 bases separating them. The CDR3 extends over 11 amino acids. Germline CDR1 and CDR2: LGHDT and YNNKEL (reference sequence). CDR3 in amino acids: CASSLDNEQFF. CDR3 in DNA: TGTGCCAGCAGCCTCGACAATGAGCAGTTCTTC.

The CDR3 region is CASSLFNQPQHF. CDR3 in DNA: TGTGCCAGCAGCCTATTCAATCAGCCCCAGCATTTT. The gene calls are TRBV5-6 and TRBJ1-5, with unresolved D. Trimming removed 4 bases from V and 3 bases from J, with 5 bases in between. This CDR3 region has 12 residues. In germline, CDR1 is SGHDT, CDR2 YYEEEE.

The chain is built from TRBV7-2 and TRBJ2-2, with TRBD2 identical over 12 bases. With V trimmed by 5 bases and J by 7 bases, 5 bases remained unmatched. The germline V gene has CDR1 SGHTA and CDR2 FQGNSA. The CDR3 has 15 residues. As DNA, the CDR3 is TGTGCCAGCAGCCCAGGACTAGCGGGGTACGGGGAGCTGTTTTTT. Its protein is CASSPGLAGYGELFF.

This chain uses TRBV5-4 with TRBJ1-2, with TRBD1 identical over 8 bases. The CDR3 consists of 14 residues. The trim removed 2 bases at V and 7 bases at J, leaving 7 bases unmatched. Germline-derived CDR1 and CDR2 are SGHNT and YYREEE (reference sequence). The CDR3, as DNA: TGTGCCAGCAGCTTAGGACAGGGAGGAACTGGCTACACCTTC. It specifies CASSLGQGGTGYTF.

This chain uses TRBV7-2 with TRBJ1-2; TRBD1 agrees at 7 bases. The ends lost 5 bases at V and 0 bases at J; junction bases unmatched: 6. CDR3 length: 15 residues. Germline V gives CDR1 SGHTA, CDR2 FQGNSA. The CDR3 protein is CASSSRDSPNYGYTF. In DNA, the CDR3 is TGTGCCAGCAGCAGCCGGGACAGCCCTAACTATGGCTACACCTTC.

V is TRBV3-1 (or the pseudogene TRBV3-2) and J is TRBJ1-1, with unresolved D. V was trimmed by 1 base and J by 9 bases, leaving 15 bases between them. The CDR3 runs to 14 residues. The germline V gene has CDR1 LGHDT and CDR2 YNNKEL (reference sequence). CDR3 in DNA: TGTGCCAGCAGCCAAGGAGAGGTCGGGAACAAAGCTTTCTTT. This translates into CASSQGEVGNKAFF.

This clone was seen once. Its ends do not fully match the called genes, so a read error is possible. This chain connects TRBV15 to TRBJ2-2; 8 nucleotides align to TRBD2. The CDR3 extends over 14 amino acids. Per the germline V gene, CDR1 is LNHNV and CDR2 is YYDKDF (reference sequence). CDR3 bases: TGTGCCGCCAGCGGGGGCCCGAACACCGGGGAGCTGTTTTTT. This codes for CAASGGPNTGELFF. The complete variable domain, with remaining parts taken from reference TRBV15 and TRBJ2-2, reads DAMVIQNPRYQVTQFGKPVTLSCSQTLNHNVMYWYQQKSSQAPKLLFHYYDKDFNNEADTPDNFQSRRPNTSFCFLDIRSPGLGDTAMYLCAASGGPNTGELFFGEGSRLTVL.

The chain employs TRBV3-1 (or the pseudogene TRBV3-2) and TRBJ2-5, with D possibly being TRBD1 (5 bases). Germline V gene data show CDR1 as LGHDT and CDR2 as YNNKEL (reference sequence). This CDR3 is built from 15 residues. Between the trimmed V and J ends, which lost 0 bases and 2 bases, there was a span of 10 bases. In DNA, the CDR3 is TGTGCCAGCAGCCAAGAAAGCAGGGATCAAGAGACCCAGTACTTC. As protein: CASSQESRDQETQYF.

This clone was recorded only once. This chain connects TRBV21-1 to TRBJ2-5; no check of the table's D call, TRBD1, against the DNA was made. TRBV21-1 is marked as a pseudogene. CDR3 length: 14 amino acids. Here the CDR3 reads CASSKGSRGETQYF. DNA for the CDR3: TGTGCCAGCAGCAAAGGCAGCAGGGGGGAGACCCAGTACTTC.